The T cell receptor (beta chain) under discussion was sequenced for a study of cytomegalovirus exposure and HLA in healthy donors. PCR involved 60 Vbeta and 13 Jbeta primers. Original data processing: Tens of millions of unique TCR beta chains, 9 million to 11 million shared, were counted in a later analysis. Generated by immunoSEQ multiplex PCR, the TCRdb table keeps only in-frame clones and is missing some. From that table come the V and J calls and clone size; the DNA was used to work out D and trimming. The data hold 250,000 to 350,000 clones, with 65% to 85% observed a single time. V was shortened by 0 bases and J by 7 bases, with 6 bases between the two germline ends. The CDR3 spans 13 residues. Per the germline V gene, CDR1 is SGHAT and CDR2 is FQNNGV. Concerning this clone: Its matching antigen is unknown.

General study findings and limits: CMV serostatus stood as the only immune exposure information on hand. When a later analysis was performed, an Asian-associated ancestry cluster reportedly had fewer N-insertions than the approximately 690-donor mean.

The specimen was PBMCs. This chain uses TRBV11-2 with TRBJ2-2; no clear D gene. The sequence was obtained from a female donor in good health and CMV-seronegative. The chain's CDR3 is CASSLDGGGELFF. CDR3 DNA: TGTGCCAGCAGCTTAGACGGCGGCGGGGAGCTGTTTTTT.